This TCR beta chain appears in the sequencing data of a study of graft-versus-host responses after intestinal transplantation. Study-wide findings and caveats: Circulating GvH clone levels at their peak were associated with HvG declines (early post-transplant). Marrow from the recipient contained GvH clones, some of which had appeared first in ileum or blood.

Clones were sequenced by immunoSEQ multiplex PCR, and TCRdb holds only the in-frame ones, with some missing. The sample carries about 85,000 clones, more than 85% recorded once. This CDR3 is 15 amino acids long. V was cut by 0 bases and J by 7 bases, with 16 bases left in between. Germline assignment: CDR1 MNHNS and CDR2 SASEGT. Points on this clone: The antigen remains unidentified.

The receptor's source is a human donor who was the organ donor for an intestinal transplant. This sequence joins TRBV6-1 and TRBJ2-7; D call uncertain. The sample in question was unstimulated CD8+ T cells sorted from spleen or lymph node cells, obtained before transplant. CDR3 coding DNA: TGTGCCAGCAGTGAAGCGCGACACAATATGGGGGAGCAGTACTTC. It translates to CASSEARHNMGEQYF.